The 21 T cell receptor beta chains listed next were all sequenced from one sample in a study of cytomegalovirus exposure and HLA in healthy donors. Both 60 Vbeta primers and 13 Jbeta primers went into the PCR. The repertoire was sequenced with immunoSEQ multiplex PCR; TCRdb's copy has only in-frame clones and lacks some. The table records about 110,000 clones, 15% of them present only once. Sequencing input: PBMCs. These receptors came from a young woman in good health and CMV-seronegative.

In its sample, this clone was seen a few times. This same CDR3 is encoded by further DNA sequences in the sample. The CDR3 reads CASSQGATEAFF. Here the CDR3 DNA reads TGCGCCAGCTCACAGGGGGCCACTGAAGCTTTCTTT. The rearrangement joins TRBV5-1 to TRBJ1-1, with 9 positions matching TRBD1. The CDR3 loop spans 12 amino acids. With 7 bases clipped from V and 4 bases from J, the junction kept 2 bases outside the gene matches. Germline loops: CDR1 SGHRS, CDR2 YFSETQ.

This clone was recorded a few times. The chain uses TRBV5-1 and TRBJ1-4, with D tentatively TRBD1 (5 bases). This CDR3 has 15 residues. The V end lost 1 base, the J end lost 6 bases, and 13 bases lay between the germline ends. Per germline, CDR1 SGHRS and CDR2 YFSETQ. The CDR3 DNA follows: TGCGCCAGCAGCTTGTTAGGGGTTATGGATGAAAAACTGTTTTTT. It codes for CASSLLGVMDEKLFF.

This clone was found a few times. V usage is TRBV27 and J usage is TRBJ2-3; a weak D match, TRBD1 (5 bases). The CDR3 consists of 14 residues. Trimming took off 3 bases at V and 2 bases at J, with 9 bases between the two ends. Germline loops: CDR1 MNHEY, CDR2 SMNVEV (reference sequence). DNA for the CDR3: TGTGCCAGCAGTTTGGGGCTTTCCACAGATACGCAGTATTTT. This translates into CASSLGLSTDTQYF.

The CDR3 nucleotides read TGTGCCAGCAGTGAAGGGGGACTAGCGGGAGGACGAGGGTACGAGCAGTACTTC. Protein product: CASSEGGLAGGRGYEQYF. The chain links TRBV2 to TRBJ2-7, with TRBD2 identical over 15 bases. V lost 1 base and J lost 4; bases outside the gene matches: 8. The CDR3 loop spans 18 amino acids. CDR1 SNHLY and CDR2 FYNNEI come from the germline V gene.

The V gene is TRBV28, the J gene TRBJ2-2; 7 bases are a match to TRBD1. J lost 0 bases, V lost 10 bases, and 11 bases had no gene match. The CDR3 sequence is 16 residues long. Germline values: CDR1 MDHEN, CDR2 SYDVKM. CDR3 loop: CATRTGVFANTGELFF. The CDR3 DNA is TGTGCCACCAGGACAGGTGTCTTCGCGAACACCGGGGAGCTGTTTTTT.

This clone has just a few counts. Its ends do not fully match the called genes, so a read error is possible. The V and J genes are TRBV7-7 and TRBJ2-7, with TRBD1 matching 9 bases. Per germline, CDR1 SSHAT and CDR2 FNYEAQ (reference sequence). This CDR3 is 13 amino acids long. CDR3 loop: CASSLGQGNEQYF. The CDR3, as DNA: TGTGCTAGCAGCTTGGGACAGGGAAACGAGCAGTACTTC.

The chain links TRBV6-5 to TRBJ2-3, with 8 bases that match TRBD1. The length of the CDR3 is 14 residues. Germline trimming cut 7 bases from V and 0 bases from J; bases unmatched to any gene: 3. Germline V gives CDR1 MNHEY, CDR2 SVGAGI. The CDR3 is CASNRDRSTDTQYF. The CDR3 nucleotides read TGTGCCAGCAACCGGGACAGGAGCACAGATACGCAGTATTTT.

The chain recombines TRBV5-1 with TRBJ2-3; TRBD2 is a possible D gene (6 bases). The germline V gene encodes CDR1 SGHRS and CDR2 YFSETQ. Trimming cost V 3 bases and J 0 bases, with 17 bases left between them. This CDR3 is built from 17 residues. As DNA, the CDR3 is TGCGCCAGCAGCTCCCCTGGGACTCCGGATAGCACAGATACGCAGTATTTT. Its protein product is CASSSPGTPDSTDTQYF.

This clone came up a few times. The chain links TRBV2 to TRBJ2-1, with TRBD1 matching over 7 bases. The CDR3 contains 11 residues. Trimming removed 7 bases from V and 13 bases from J; junction bases left unmatched: 7. Germline loops: CDR1 SNHLY, CDR2 FYNNEI. The CDR3 reads CASTYGTVQFF. The CDR3 nucleotides read TGTGCCAGCACTTACGGGACAGTTCAGTTCTTC. Full variable domain (outside the CDR3, taken from reference TRBV2 and TRBJ2-1): EPEVTQTPSHQVTQMGQEVILRCVPISNHLYFYWYRQILGQKVEFLVSFYNNEISEKSEIFDDQFSVERPDGSNFTLKIRSTKLEDSAMYFCASTYGTVQFFGPGTRLTVL.

The chain employs TRBV7-2 and TRBJ2-7; TRBD2 is a possible D gene (6 bases). CDR1 and CDR2 (germline): SGHTA, FQGNSA. The V and J ends lost 3 bases and 0 bases respectively, with 15 bases between them. The CDR3 runs 16 residues. The CDR3 is CASSFGGSLSSYEQYF. The DNA of the CDR3 is TGTGCCAGCAGCTTCGGGGGAAGCCTAAGCTCCTACGAGCAGTACTTC.

The V call is TRBV6-5, the J call TRBJ1-1; perhaps TRBD1 as D (6 bases). This CDR3 has 13 residues. Germline V gives CDR1 MNHEY, CDR2 SVGAGI. The V end was cut by 8 bases, the J end by 5 bases, with 15 bases between. The CDR3 DNA reads TGTGCCAGCCGCAAAGGACAGTGGACTGAAGCTTTCTTT. Its protein product is CASRKGQWTEAFF.

CDR3 region: CSVVGQGRYEQYF. For the CDR3, the DNA is TGCAGCGTTGTCGGGCAGGGGCGATACGAGCAGTACTTC. This chain connects TRBV29-1 to TRBJ2-7; D perhaps matches TRBD1 (6 bases). Trimming stripped 4 bases from V and 4 bases from J, with 14 bases between. Germline-derived CDR1 and CDR2 are SQVTM and ANQGSEA. This CDR3 is 13 amino acids long.

This clone was seen more than once but under ten times. This chain joins TRBV2 and TRBJ1-2; D remains unclear. CDR1 and CDR2 from the germline V gene are SNHLY and FYNNEI. The CDR3 spans 12 residues. With 6 bases removed from V and 1 base from J, the gap between germline ends came to 6 bases. For the CDR3, the DNA is TGTGCCAGCAGGGGGAGTAACTATGGCTACACCTTC. Protein sequence: CASRGSNYGYTF.

This clone has only a few counts. V gene TRBV10-2 combines with J gene TRBJ1-5; D is undetermined. The CDR3 length is 13 residues. V lost 5 bases to trimming and J lost 6 bases, with 11 bases between them. Germline-derived CDR1 and CDR2 are WSHSY and SAAADI. The CDR3 DNA reads as TGCGCCAGCAGTCACGCGAGTGGTCAGCCCCAGCATTTT. Protein: CASSHASGQPQHF.

This clone has more than one count but fewer than ten. The chain couples TRBV7-6 to TRBJ1-1; D is possibly TRBD1 (5 bases). This CDR3 has 14 amino acids. CDR1 is SGHVS and CDR2 is FNYEAQ in the germline V gene. V lost 3 bases and J lost 5, with 13 bases in between. The CDR3 sequence is CASSFGQGVTEAFF. The CDR3 coding sequence is TGTGCCAGCAGCTTTGGGCAGGGTGTTACTGAAGCTTTCTTT.

This clone was picked up a small number of times. The chain is built from TRBV27 and TRBJ1-5; 8 bases line up with TRBD1. V gave up 7 bases and J gave up 4 bases; unmatched junction bases: 9. The CDR3 has 15 residues. From germline, CDR1 is MNHEY and CDR2 SMNVEV (reference sequence). The chain's CDR3 is CASKVGQGPNQPQHF. CDR3 coding DNA: TGTGCCAGCAAAGTCGGACAGGGCCCAAATCAGCCCCAGCATTTT.

A few counts support this clone. CDR3 nucleotides: TGTGCCAGCAGCTCCCGAACGGCTGGAAACACCATATATTTT. As protein: CASSSRTAGNTIYF. V is TRBV11-2 and J is TRBJ1-3; unclear D gene. The CDR3 sequence is 14 residues long. V shed 4 bases and J shed 2 bases, with 9 bases lying between them. The germline V gene encodes CDR1 SGHAT and CDR2 FQNNGV.

The V call is TRBV9, the J call TRBJ2-7; maybe TRBD1 (5 bases). The CDR3 sequence is 13 residues long. Germline CDR1 is SGDLS and CDR2 is YYNGEE. V lost 2 bases and J lost 4, with 10 bases in between. The CDR3 loop is CASSVDSAYEQYF. CDR3 sequence (DNA): TGTGCCAGCAGCGTCGACAGCGCTTACGAGCAGTACTTC.

This chain links TRBV30 with TRBJ1-4, with unresolved D. V lost 4 bases and J lost 8, with 14 bases in between. CDR3 length: 13 residues. Germline CDR1 GTSNPN, CDR2 SVGIG (reference sequence). CDR3 DNA sequence: TGTGCCTGGATCCGGGTCGGTGGAGAAAAACTGTTTTTT. It translates to CAWIRVGGEKLFF.

As DNA, the CDR3 is TGTGCCAGCAGCTCGCATAGGGAGGATTCACCCCTCCACTTT. Translating it yields CASSSHREDSPLHF. This chain joins TRBV11-3 and TRBJ1-6; D remains unclear. Trimming removed 4 bases from V and 8 bases from J, with 12 bases in between. This CDR3 comprises 14 residues. CDR1 is SGHNT, CDR2 YENEEA, per germline.

This clone showed up just a few times. The V gene is TRBV28, the J gene TRBJ2-7; 12 positions match TRBD1. The CDR3 has 18 residues. Germline V lookup: CDR1 MDHEN, CDR2 SYDVKM. Trimming cost V 1 base and J 3 bases; bases outside gene matches: 10. CDR3 bases: TGTGCCAGCAGTTTATTCGCCGTAGGGACAGGGGGCTTCTACGAGCAGTACTTC. Encoded protein: CASSLFAVGTGGFYEQYF.